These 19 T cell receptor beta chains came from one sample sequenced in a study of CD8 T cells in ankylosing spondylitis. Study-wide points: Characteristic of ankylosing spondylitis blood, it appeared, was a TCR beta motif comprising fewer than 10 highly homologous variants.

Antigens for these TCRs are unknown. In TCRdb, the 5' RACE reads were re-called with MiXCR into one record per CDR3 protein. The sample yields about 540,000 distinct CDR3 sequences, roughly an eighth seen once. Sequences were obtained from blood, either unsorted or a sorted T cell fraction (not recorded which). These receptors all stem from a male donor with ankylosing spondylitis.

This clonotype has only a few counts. CDR3 sequence (DNA): TGTGCCAGCAGCCCAGGGGCCCTTTCCTACAATGAGCAGTTCTTC. Translation: CASSPGALSYNEQFF. J is TRBJ2-1 and V is TRBV12-3 or TRBV12-4; a possible D gene is TRBD1 (6 bases). The V end was cut by 6 bases, the J end by 1 base, with 13 bases between. The CDR3 consists of 15 residues.

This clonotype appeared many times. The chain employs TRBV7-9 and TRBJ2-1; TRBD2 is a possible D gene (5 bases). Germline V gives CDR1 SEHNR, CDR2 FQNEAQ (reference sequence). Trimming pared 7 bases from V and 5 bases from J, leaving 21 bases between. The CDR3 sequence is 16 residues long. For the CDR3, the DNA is TGTGCCAGCACTTCGTGGAGGCTTATTTCGGACAATGAGCAGTTCTTC. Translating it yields CASTSWRLISDNEQFF. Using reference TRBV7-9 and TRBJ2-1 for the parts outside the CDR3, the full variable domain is DTGVSQNPRHKITKRGQNVTFRCDPISEHNRLYWYRQTLGQGPEFLTYFQNEAQLEKSRLLSDRFSAERPKGSFSTLEIQRTEQGDSAMYLCASTSWRLISDNEQFFGPGTRLTVL.

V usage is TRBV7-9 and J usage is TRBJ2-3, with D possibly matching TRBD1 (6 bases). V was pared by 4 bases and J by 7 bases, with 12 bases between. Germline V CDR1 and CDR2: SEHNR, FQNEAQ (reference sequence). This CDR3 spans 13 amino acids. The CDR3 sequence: CASSSSGDHTQYF. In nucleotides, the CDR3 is TGTGCCAGCAGCTCGTCAGGGGATCATACGCAGTATTTT.

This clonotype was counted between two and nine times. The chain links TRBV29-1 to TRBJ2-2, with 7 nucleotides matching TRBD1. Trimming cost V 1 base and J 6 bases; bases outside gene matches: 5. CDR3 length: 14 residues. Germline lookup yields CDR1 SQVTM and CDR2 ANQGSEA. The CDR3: CSVEGQGVPGELFF. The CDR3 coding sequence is TGCAGCGTTGAAGGGCAGGGGGTGCCCGGGGAGCTGTTTTTT.

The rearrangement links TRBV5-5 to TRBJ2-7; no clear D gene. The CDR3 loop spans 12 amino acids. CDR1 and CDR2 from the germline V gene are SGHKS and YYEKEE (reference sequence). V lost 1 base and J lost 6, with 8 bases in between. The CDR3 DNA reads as TGTGCCAGCAGCTTGCGGGCCGGCGAGCAGTACGTC. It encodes CASSLRAGEQYV.

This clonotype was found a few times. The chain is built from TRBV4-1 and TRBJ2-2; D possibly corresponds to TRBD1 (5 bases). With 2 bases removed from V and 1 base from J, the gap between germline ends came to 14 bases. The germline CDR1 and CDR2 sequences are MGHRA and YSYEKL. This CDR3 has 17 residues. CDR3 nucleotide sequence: TGCGCCAGCAGCCAAATTACGTGGGGCGAGAACACCGGGGAGCTGTTTTTT. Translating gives CASSQITWGENTGELFF.

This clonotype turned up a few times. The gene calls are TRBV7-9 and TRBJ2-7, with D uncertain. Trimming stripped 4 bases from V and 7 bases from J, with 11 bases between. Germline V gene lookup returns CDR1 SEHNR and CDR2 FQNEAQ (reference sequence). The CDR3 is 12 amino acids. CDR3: CASSSSIGEQYF. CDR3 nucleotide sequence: TGTGCCAGCAGCTCAAGTATCGGGGAGCAGTACTTC.

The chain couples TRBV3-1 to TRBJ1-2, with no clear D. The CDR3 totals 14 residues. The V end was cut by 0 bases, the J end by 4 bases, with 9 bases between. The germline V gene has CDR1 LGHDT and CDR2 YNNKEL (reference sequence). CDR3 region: CASSQEAGGYGYTF. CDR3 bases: TGTGCCAGCAGCCAAGAGGCGGGAGGCTATGGCTACACCTTC.

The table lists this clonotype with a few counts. CDR3 sequence: CASSLRLAAYNEQFF. CDR3 sequence (DNA): TGTGCCAGCAGTCTCCGACTAGCGGCCTACAATGAGCAGTTCTTC. The rearrangement uses TRBV12-3 or TRBV12-4 and TRBJ2-1; 9 bases match TRBD2. The CDR3 extends over 15 amino acids. V shed 5 bases, J shed 2 bases, and the junction held 4 bases outside the gene matches.

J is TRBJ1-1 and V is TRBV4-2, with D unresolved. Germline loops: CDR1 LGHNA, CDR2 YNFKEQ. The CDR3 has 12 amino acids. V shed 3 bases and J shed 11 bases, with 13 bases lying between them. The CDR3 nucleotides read TGTGCCAGCAGCCAGAACCCCGGTCCTGCTTTCTTT. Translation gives CASSQNPGPAFF.

CDR3 bases: TGCAGTGCTACCCCCGGGGGGGGTGGCTACACCTTC. This translates into CSATPGGGGYTF. The chain couples TRBV20-1 to TRBJ1-2; the D gene is possibly TRBD1 (5 bases). V lost 4 bases and J lost 7, with 13 bases in between. Germline assignment: CDR1 DFQATT and CDR2 SNEGSKA (reference sequence). The CDR3 is 12 residues long.

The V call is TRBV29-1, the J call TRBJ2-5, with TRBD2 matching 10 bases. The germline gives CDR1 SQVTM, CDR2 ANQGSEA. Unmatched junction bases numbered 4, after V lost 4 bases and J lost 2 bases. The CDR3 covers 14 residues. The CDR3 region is CSVVGLAAQETQYF. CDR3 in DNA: TGCAGCGTTGTAGGACTAGCGGCACAAGAGACCCAGTACTTC. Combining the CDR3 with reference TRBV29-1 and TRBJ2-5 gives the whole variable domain SAVISQKPSRDICQRGTSLTIQCQVDSQVTMMFWYRQQPGQSLTLIATANQGSEATYESGFVIDKFPISRPNLTFSTLTVSNMSPEDSSIYLCSVVGLAAQETQYFGPGTRLLVL.

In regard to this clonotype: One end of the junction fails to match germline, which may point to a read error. CDR3 loop: CASSFQHGLAADF. The CDR3 coding sequence is TGTGCCAGCAGCTTCCAACACGGACTAGCGGCAGACTTC. This rearrangement joins TRBV7-9 to TRBJ2-7, with 10 positions matching TRBD2. Germline loops: CDR1 SEHNR, CDR2 FQNEAQ (reference sequence). The CDR3 length is 13 residues.

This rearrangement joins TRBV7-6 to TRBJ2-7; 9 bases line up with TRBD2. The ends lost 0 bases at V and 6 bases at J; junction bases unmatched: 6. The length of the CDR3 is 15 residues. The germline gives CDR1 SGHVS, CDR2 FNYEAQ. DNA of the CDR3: TGTGCCAGCAGCTTAGCTGGCGGGAGGGAGGTCGAGCAGTACTTC. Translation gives CASSLAGGREVEQYF.

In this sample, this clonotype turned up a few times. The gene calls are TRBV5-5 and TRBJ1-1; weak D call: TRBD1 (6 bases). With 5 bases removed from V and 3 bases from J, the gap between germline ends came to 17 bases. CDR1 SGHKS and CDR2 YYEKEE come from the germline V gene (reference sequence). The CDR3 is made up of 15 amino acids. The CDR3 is CASSPQGTGDTEAFF. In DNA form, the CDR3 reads TGTGCCAGCAGTCCGCAGGGGACGGGGGACACTGAAGCTTTCTTT.

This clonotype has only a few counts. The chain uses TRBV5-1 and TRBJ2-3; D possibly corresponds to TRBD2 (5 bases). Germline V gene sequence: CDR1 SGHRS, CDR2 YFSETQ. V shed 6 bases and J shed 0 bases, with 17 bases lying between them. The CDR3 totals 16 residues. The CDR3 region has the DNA TGCGCCAGCACCCCTTCAGCGGTATGGAGCACAGATACGCAGTATTTT. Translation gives CASTPSAVWSTDTQYF. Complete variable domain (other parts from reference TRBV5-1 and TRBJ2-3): KAGVTQTPRYLIKTRGQQVTLSCSPISGHRSVSWYQQTPGQGLQFLFEYFSETQRNKGNFPGRFSGRQFSNSRSEMNVSTLELGDSALYLCASTPSAVWSTDTQYFGPGTRLTVL.

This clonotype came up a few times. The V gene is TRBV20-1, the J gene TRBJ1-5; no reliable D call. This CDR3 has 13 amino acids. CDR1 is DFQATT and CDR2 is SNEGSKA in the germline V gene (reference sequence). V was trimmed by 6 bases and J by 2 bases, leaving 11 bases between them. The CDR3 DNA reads TGCAGTGCGGCAGGTTTCGGCAATCAGCCCCAGCATTTT. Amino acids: CSAAGFGNQPQHF.

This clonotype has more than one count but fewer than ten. The CDR3 reads CASSTTGNNFNEQFF. The CDR3 nucleotides read TGTGCCAGCAGTACTACAGGGAATAACTTCAATGAGCAGTTCTTC. This rearrangement joins TRBV12-3 or TRBV12-4 to TRBJ2-1, with D tentatively TRBD1 (6 bases). This CDR3 is built from 15 residues. Trimming took off 5 bases at V and 6 bases at J, with 17 bases between the two ends.

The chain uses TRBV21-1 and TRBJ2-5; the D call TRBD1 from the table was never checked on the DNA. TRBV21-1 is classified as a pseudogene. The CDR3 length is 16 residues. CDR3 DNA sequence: TGTGCCAGCAGCAAATTTGCAGGGTTTAACCAAGAGACCCAGTACTTC. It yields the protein CASSKFAGFNQETQYF.